The T cell receptor (beta chain) under discussion was sequenced for a study of Graves' ophthalmopathy and Graves' hyperthyroidism. Using RNA transcripts, the TCR beta CDR3 regions were amplified. Scientists carried out first-round RT-PCR using HTBI primers and then a second-round multiplex PCR. TCRdb ran MiXCR on the multiplex PCR reads and lists one entry per CDR3 protein. The sample lists some 350,000 distinct CDR3 sequences; roughly 17% were seen once. Whole-study findings and limits: Blood also carried most expanded thyroid clonotypes exceeding 0.001 frequency.

On this clonotype itself: Antigen: not known.

The authors enrolled newly diagnosed hyperthyroidism patients aged 18 to 65 with under 2 months' duration. The CDR3 is 11 residues long. The V gene's germline CDR1 is DFQATT and CDR2 SNEGSKA (reference sequence). Trimming removed 5 bases at V and 4 bases at J, with 8 bases between. The TCR was taken from an adult woman with stable Graves' hyperthyroidism. The chain employs TRBV20-1 and TRBJ1-2; TRBD1 might be the D (6 bases). The sample taken for sequencing was peripheral blood. The CDR3 region has the DNA TGCAGTGCTCTGGACAGCTATGGCTACACCTTC. Encoded protein: CSALDSYGYTF.